The 19 T cell receptor beta chains listed next were all sequenced from one sample in a study of cytomegalovirus exposure and HLA in healthy donors. The PCR was carried out with 60 Vbeta primers and 13 Jbeta primers. Libraries were prepared by immunoSEQ multiplex PCR; TCRdb keeps only in-frame clonotypes and omits some of them. The table lists over 150,000 clones, 75% to 90% of them singletons. Sequencing was carried out using PBMCs. The receptors stem from a man aged 30 to 39 in good health and CMV-seronegative.

The chain links TRBV7-3 to TRBJ2-1; 8 positions agree with TRBD2. With 1 base clipped from V and 5 bases from J, the junction kept 13 bases outside the gene matches. The CDR3 length is 18 residues. Germline V gene lookup returns CDR1 SGHTA and CDR2 FQGTGA. The CDR3 bases are TGTGCCAGCAGCTTAATCCCCCAAAGGGTAGCGGGGAACAATGAGCAGTTCTTC. As protein: CASSLIPQRVAGNNEQFF.

CDR3 sequence: CAWSVLSQETQYF. The CDR3, as DNA: TGTGCCTGGAGTGTACTGTCCCAAGAGACCCAGTACTTC. The chain recombines TRBV30 with TRBJ2-5, with no clear D. CDR3 length: 13 amino acids. V was cut by 0 bases and J by 1 base, with 6 bases left in between. CDR1 is GTSNPN, CDR2 SVGIG, per germline (reference sequence).

This CDR3 is CASSIRDNTYNEQFF. The CDR3 DNA reads as TGTGCCAGTAGTATCCGGGACAACACCTACAATGAGCAGTTCTTC. The rearrangement uses TRBV19 and TRBJ2-1; D might be TRBD1 (6 bases). Trimming pared 3 bases from V and 2 bases from J, leaving 11 bases between. CDR1 LNHDA and CDR2 SQIVND come from the germline V gene (reference sequence). The CDR3 covers 15 residues.

The chain carries TRBV30 and TRBJ2-7; tentative D call: TRBD2 (5 bases). Trimming left V 0 bases short and J 5 bases short, with 20 bases between. The CDR3 length is 16 residues. In germline, CDR1 is GTSNPN, CDR2 SVGIG (reference sequence). The CDR3 DNA follows: TGTGCCTGGAGTGTACTAGAAAAGGGAAGAAGGGACGAGCAGTACTTC. Protein: CAWSVLEKGRRDEQYF.

The chain recombines TRBV28 with TRBJ1-6, with unresolved D. Deletions cut 3 bases from V and 9 bases from J, with 9 bases between. The CDR3 spans 13 residues. Germline V gives CDR1 MDHEN, CDR2 SYDVKM. This chain's CDR3 is CASSLGGVSPLHF. CDR3 in DNA: TGTGCCAGCAGTTTGGGCGGGGTTTCACCCCTCCACTTT. The entire variable domain, with the rest obtained from reference TRBV28 and TRBJ1-6, is as follows: DVKVTQSSRYLVKRTGEKVFLECVQDMDHENMFWYRQDPGLGLRLIYFSYDVKMKEKGDIPEGYSVSREKKERFSLILESASTNQTSMYLCASSLGGVSPLHFGNGTRLTVT.

The chain uses TRBV29-1 and TRBJ2-7, with TRBD1 identical over 7 bases. The CDR3 extends over 14 amino acids. The trim removed 4 bases at V and 3 bases at J, leaving 9 bases unmatched. CDR1 is SQVTM, CDR2 ANQGSEA, per germline. The CDR3 loop reads CSVAGQALNYEQYF. The CDR3 DNA is TGCAGCGTTGCAGGACAGGCTTTAAACTACGAGCAGTACTTC.

CDR3 DNA sequence: TGTGCCAGCAGCCTATTAAGGGCTAGCGGCAACACCGGGGAGCTGTTTTTT. Translating it yields CASSLLRASGNTGELFF. This chain uses TRBV27 with TRBJ2-2; 7 nucleotides line up with TRBD2. After removal of 6 bases from V and 2 bases from J, the junction contained 12 bases not matched to a gene. The CDR3 contains 17 residues. CDR1 is MNHEY, CDR2 SMNVEV, per germline (reference sequence).

The chain combines TRBV6-1 with TRBJ2-7; TRBD2 agrees at 8 bases. This CDR3 is 15 amino acids long. Trimming took 4 bases from V and 0 from J; bases not matched to a gene: 5. In germline, CDR1 is MNHNS, CDR2 SASEGT. The DNA for the CDR3 is TGTGCCAGCAGTGCACCCGGGGGGGACTCCTACGAGCAGTACTTC. Its translation is CASSAPGGDSYEQYF.

This clone has just one count. V is TRBV5-1 and J is TRBJ2-1; 12 nucleotides line up with TRBD2. CDR1 is SGHRS and CDR2 is YFSETQ in the germline V gene. CDR3 length: 16 amino acids. The junction had 7 bases not matched to a gene; V was cut back by 1 base and J by 8 bases. This CDR3 is CASSLTLTSGSDEQFF. DNA for the CDR3: TGCGCCAGCAGCTTGACCCTGACTAGCGGGAGTGATGAGCAGTTCTTC.

This chain connects TRBV20-1 to TRBJ1-2, with D possibly matching TRBD1 (6 bases). Germline V gives CDR1 DFQATT, CDR2 SNEGSKA (reference sequence). Trimming stripped 5 bases from V and 6 bases from J, with 10 bases between. This CDR3 is 11 amino acids long. The CDR3 bases are TGCAGTGCTCGAGGGGGGGATGGCTACACCTTC. Amino acid sequence: CSARGGDGYTF.

The chain couples TRBV28 to TRBJ1-6; 9 bases are a match to TRBD1. CDR1 and CDR2 (germline): MDHEN, SYDVKM. CDR3 length: 20 amino acids. Trimming cost V 5 bases and J 7 bases; bases outside gene matches: 21. DNA for the CDR3: TGTGCCAGCAGTCCCGCCTGGGGACAGGGTCGGGGGATTGTGAATTCACCCCTCCACTTT. Protein sequence: CASSPAWGQGRGIVNSPLHF. Supplemented by reference TRBV28 and TRBJ1-6, the full variable domain reads DVKVTQSSRYLVKRTGEKVFLECVQDMDHENMFWYRQDPGLGLRLIYFSYDVKMKEKGDIPEGYSVSREKKERFSLILESASTNQTSMYLCASSPAWGQGRGIVNSPLHFGNGTRLTVT.

The chain recombines TRBV29-1 with TRBJ2-7; TRBD1 agrees at 9 bases. Germline CDR1 is SQVTM and CDR2 is ANQGSEA. The CDR3 sequence is 12 residues long. Trimming removed 6 bases from V and 4 bases from J; junction bases left unmatched: 4. The CDR3 sequence: CSVRTGAYEQYF. CDR3 nucleotide sequence: TGCAGCGTGAGGACAGGGGCTTACGAGCAGTACTTC.

A few counts support this clone. The rearrangement uses TRBV5-4 and TRBJ1-3; D remains unclear. Germline CDR1 and CDR2: SGHNT and YYREEE (reference sequence). V lost 4 bases to trimming and J lost 3 bases, with 14 bases between them. This CDR3 region has 15 residues. The CDR3 DNA follows: TGTGCCAGCAGCCCTAGTGGCGGGCGTGGAAACACCATATATTTT. Residues: CASSPSGGRGNTIYF.

The CDR3 DNA reads as TGTGCCAGCAGTTGGGGACAGGGCCCCACAGATACGCAGTATTTT. This translates into CASSWGQGPTDTQYF. This chain links TRBV6-6 with TRBJ2-3; the match to TRBD1 covers 9 bases. CDR3 length: 15 amino acids. CDR1 is MNHNY, CDR2 SVGAGI, per germline (reference sequence). The V gene end was trimmed by 4 bases and the J gene end by 2 bases; junction bases not matched to a gene: 4.

This rearrangement joins TRBV25-1 to TRBJ1-1, with TRBD1 identical over 7 bases. With 0 bases clipped from V and 5 bases from J, the junction kept 6 bases outside the gene matches. Per the germline V gene, CDR1 is MGHDK and CDR2 is SYGVNS. The CDR3 is 15 residues long. CDR3 nucleotides: TGTGCCAGCAGTGAATATGGCAGGGGGGTTACTGAAGCTTTCTTT. This codes for CASSEYGRGVTEAFF.

This chain joins TRBV19 and TRBJ2-1, with 9 bases lining up with TRBD1. This CDR3 has 15 amino acids. Germline V gene data show CDR1 as LNHDA and CDR2 as SQIVND (reference sequence). Losses at the gene ends were 6 bases for V and 2 bases for J; bases not matched to a gene: 5. This chain's CDR3 is CASRNRDRAYNEQFF. The DNA for the CDR3 is TGTGCCAGTAGAAACCGGGACAGGGCCTACAATGAGCAGTTCTTC. The full variable domain, completed using reference TRBV19 and TRBJ2-1, is DGGITQSPKYLFRKEGQNVTLSCEQNLNHDAMYWYRQDPGQGLRLIYYSQIVNDFQKGDIAEGYSVSREKKESFPLTVTSAQKNPTAFYLCASRNRDRAYNEQFFGPGTRLTVL.

The chain has TRBV19 and TRBJ2-2; maybe TRBD1 (7 bases). The CDR3 contains 16 residues. The germline gives CDR1 LNHDA, CDR2 SQIVND (reference sequence). Trimming took off 4 bases at V and 4 bases at J, with 16 bases between the two ends. The CDR3 loop reads CASSTRRQGGTGELFF. The CDR3 DNA sequence: TGTGCCAGTAGTACAAGACGCCAGGGGGGCACCGGGGAGCTGTTTTTT.

Regarding this clone: Other DNA sequences from this sample encode an identical CDR3 as well. The J gene is TRBJ2-7, the V gene TRBV5-1; 8 bases match TRBD1. The V gene's germline CDR1 is SGHRS and CDR2 YFSETQ. This CDR3 spans 14 amino acids. J gave up 3 bases and V 1 base, and 3 bases lay outside the gene matches. The chain's CDR3 is CASSLTGGDYEQYF. The CDR3 DNA follows: TGCGCCAGCAGCTTGACAGGGGGAGACTACGAGCAGTACTTC.

The rearrangement uses TRBV29-1 and TRBJ2-7; D is unclear. The CDR3 runs to 15 residues. V lost 0 bases, J lost 2 bases, and 14 bases lay in between. Germline values: CDR1 SQVTM, CDR2 ANQGSEA. Here the CDR3 DNA reads TGCAGCGTTGAAGATCCCACCTTAACGGCCTACGAGCAGTACTTC. This encodes CSVEDPTLTAYEQYF.